This TCR beta chain is from a study of blood T cell repertoires in COVID-19. Only in-frame clones appear in the TCRdb table, and some are missing; sequencing was by immunoSEQ multiplex PCR. The data contain over 12,000 clones, roughly 89% of them singletons. This CDR3 has 16 amino acids. Trimming took off 4 bases at V and 0 bases at J, with 13 bases between the two ends. CDR1 MNHNS and CDR2 SASEGT come from the germline V gene. Material for sequencing was peripheral blood. The chain has TRBV6-1 and TRBJ1-5; TRBD1 might be the D (6 bases). The source of this sequence is a human donor in a cohort sampled during active COVID-19. CDR3 sequence (DNA): TGTGCCAGCAGTGTTGGACAGCATTATAGCAATCAGCCCCAGCATTTT. It translates to CASSVGQHYSNQPQHF.